Listed below are T cell receptor beta chains from one sample, sequenced in a study of blood T cell repertoires in COVID-19. Assay used: immunoSEQ multiplex PCR; TCRdb lists only in-frame clones, some missing. The sample lists under 200,000 clones; 82% were seen once. Input material: PBMCs or T cells enriched from blood (not recorded which). These receptors were collected from a woman in her fifties or sixties with acute COVID-19. The CDR3 runs from the conserved cysteine through the conserved F or W. A D gene is named only where the DNA matches it firmly. The size of a clone is reported for some rows only, either as once, few or many, or as a class for expanded clones.

V,J,size,D,DNA,CDR3
TRBV6-2/TRBV6-3,TRBJ2-7,.,.,TGTGCCAGCAGCCCCTGGCGGGCGGGATCCTACGAGCAGTACTTC,CASSPWRAGSYEQYF
TRBV7-9,TRBJ1-4,once,TRBD1,TGTGCCAGCAGCTTAGCTGACGGGACAGGAGGATCAGAAAAACTGTTTTTT,CASSLADGTGGSEKLFF
TRBV14,TRBJ2-1,.,TRBD2,TGTGCCAGCAGCCGAGTAACGGGGGGCTACAATGAGCAGTTCTTC,CASSRVTGGYNEQFF
TRBV19,TRBJ1-5,.,TRBD1,TGTGCCAGTAGAGACAGGGGAAAGGGCAATCAGCCCCAGCATTTT,CASRDRGKGNQPQHF
TRBV6-5,TRBJ1-2,.,TRBD1,TGTGCCAGCAGAAGCCGACAGGGAGGAGGCTACACCTTC,CASRSRQGGGYTF
TRBV6-6,TRBJ1-2,.,TRBD1,TGTGCCAGCAGTCTCGACAGGGATTACGGCTACACCTTC,CASSLDRDYGYTF
TRBV7-8,TRBJ1-2,.,.,TGTGCCAGCAGTCCCACGCGGGGTGGGGGCTACACCTTC,CASSPTRGGGYTF
TRBV3-1/TRBV3-2,TRBJ2-1,.,TRBD2,TGTGCCAGCAGCCGGACTAGCGGTAACTACAATGAGCAGTTCTTC,CASSRTSGNYNEQFF
TRBV4-2,TRBJ1-2,.,TRBD1,TGTGCCAGCAGCCACCAGACAGGGGATGGCTACACCTTC,CASSHQTGDGYTF
TRBV7-6,TRBJ2-3,few,.,TGTGCCAGCAGCTTAATAACAGGTAGCACAGATACGCAGTATTTT,CASSLITGSTDTQYF
TRBV3-1/TRBV3-2,TRBJ2-2,.,.,TGTGCCAGCACCGAGAGCGGCGGCCGGGAGCTGTTTTTT,CASTESGGRELFF
TRBV11-3,TRBJ2-1,.,TRBD2,TGTGCCAGCAGCCCAGCTAGCGGGGGTAACAATGAGCAGTTCTTC,CASSPASGGNNEQFF
TRBV7-8,TRBJ1-1,once,.,TGTGCCAGCAGCCCCCCAAGGGGAAGGGGGAACACTGAAGCTTTCTTT,CASSPPRGRGNTEAFF